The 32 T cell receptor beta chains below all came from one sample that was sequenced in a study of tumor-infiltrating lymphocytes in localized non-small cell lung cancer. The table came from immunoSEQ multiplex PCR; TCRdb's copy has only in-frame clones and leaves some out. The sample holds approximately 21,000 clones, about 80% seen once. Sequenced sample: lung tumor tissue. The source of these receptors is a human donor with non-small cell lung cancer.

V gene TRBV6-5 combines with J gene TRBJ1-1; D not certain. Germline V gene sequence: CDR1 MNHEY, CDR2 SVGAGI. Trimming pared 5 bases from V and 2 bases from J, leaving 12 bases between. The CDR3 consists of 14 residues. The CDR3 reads CASSLPDSNTEAFF. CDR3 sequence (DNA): TGTGCCAGCAGTCTACCCGATTCAAACACTGAAGCTTTCTTT.

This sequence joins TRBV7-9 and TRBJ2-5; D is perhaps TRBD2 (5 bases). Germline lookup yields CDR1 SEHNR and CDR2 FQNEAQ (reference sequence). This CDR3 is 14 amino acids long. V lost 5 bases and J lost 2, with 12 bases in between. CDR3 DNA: TGTGCCAGCAGCCCTTTCGAGGGACAAGAGACCCAGTACTTC. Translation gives CASSPFEGQETQYF.

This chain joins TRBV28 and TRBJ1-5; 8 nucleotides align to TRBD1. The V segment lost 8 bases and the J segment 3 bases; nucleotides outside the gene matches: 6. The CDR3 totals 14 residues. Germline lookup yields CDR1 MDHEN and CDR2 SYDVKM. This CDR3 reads CASDKTGDNQPQHF. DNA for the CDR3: TGTGCCAGCGATAAGACAGGGGACAATCAGCCCCAGCATTTT.

The CDR3 DNA reads TGCGCCAGCAGCTTGGCAGGCACAGGGGGCACTGAAGCTTTCTTT. It specifies CASSLAGTGGTEAFF. The chain uses TRBV5-1 and TRBJ1-1; TRBD1 matches at 8 bases. V was clipped by 0 bases and J by 4 bases; unmatched bases: 5. In germline, CDR1 is SGHRS, CDR2 YFSETQ. This CDR3 is built from 15 residues.

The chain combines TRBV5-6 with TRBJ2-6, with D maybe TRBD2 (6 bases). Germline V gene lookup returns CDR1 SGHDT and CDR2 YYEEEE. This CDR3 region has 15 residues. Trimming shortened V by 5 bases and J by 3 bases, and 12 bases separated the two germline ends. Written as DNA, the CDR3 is TGTGCCAGCAGTCCCCCCGGGAGTGGGGCCAACGTCCTGACTTTC. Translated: CASSPPGSGANVLTF.

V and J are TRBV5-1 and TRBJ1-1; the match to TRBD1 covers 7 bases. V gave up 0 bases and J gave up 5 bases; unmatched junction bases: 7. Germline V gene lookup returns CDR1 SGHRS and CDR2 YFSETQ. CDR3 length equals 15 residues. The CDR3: CASSLAGLRGTEAFF. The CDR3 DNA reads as TGCGCCAGCAGCTTGGCAGGCCTCAGGGGGACTGAAGCTTTCTTT.

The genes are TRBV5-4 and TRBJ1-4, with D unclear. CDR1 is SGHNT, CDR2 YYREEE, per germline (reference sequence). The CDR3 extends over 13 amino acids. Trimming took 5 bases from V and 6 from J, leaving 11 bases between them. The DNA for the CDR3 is TGTGCCAGCAGGTCGGGGTTGGATGAAAAACTGTTTTTT. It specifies CASRSGLDEKLFF.

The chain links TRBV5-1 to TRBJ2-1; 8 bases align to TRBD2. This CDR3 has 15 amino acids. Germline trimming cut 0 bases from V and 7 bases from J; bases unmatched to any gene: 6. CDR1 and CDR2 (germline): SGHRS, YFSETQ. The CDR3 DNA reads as TGCGCCAGCAGCTTGGCCCCAGCGGGGGAGAATGAGCAGTTCTTC. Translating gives CASSLAPAGENEQFF.

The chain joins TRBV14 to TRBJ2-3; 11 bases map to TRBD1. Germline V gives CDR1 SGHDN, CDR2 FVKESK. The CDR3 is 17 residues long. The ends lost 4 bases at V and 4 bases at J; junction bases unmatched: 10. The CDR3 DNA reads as TGTGCCAGCAGCCCCCGGACAGGGGGCTTTTTCGCAGATACGCAGTATTTT. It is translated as CASSPRTGGFFADTQYF.

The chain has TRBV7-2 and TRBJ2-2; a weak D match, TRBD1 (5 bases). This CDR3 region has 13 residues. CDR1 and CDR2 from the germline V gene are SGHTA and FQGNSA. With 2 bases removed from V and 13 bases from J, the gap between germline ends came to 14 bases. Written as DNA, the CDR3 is TGTGCCAGCAGCTTAAGTCGGCAGGGATCGCTGTTTTTT. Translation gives CASSLSRQGSLFF.

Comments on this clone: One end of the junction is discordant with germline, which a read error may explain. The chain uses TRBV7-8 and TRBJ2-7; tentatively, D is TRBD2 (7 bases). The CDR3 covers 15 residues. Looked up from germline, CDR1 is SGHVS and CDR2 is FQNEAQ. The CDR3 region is CASSPRAGATYVQYF. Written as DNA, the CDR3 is TGTGCCAGCAGCCCACGGGCGGGGGCGACCTACGTGCAGTACTTC. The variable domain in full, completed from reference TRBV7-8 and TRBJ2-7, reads GAGVSQSPRYKVAKRGQDVALRCDPISGHVSLFWYQQALGQGPEFLTYFQNEAQLDKSGLPSDRFFAERPEGSVSTLKIQRTQQEDSAVYLCASSPRAGATYVQYFGPGTRLTVT.

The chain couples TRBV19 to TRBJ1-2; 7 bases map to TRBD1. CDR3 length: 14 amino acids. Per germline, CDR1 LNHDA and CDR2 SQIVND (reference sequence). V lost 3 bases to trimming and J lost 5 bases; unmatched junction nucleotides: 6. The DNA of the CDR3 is TGTGCCAGTAGTATTCCAGGGGGAAGGTATGGCTACACCTTC. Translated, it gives CASSIPGGRYGYTF.

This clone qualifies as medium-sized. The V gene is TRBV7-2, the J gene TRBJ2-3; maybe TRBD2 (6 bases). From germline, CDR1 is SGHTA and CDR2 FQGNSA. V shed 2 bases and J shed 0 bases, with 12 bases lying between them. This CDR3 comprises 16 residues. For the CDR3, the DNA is TGTGCCAGCAGCTTACTGGGCGGGGATAGCACAGATACGCAGTATTTT. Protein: CASSLLGGDSTDTQYF.

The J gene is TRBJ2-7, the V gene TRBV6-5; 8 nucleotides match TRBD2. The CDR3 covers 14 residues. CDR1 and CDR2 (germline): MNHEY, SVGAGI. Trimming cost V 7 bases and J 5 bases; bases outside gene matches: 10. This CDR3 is CASKRERLLNEQYF. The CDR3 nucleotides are TGTGCCAGCAAGCGGGAGAGGCTCCTAAACGAGCAGTACTTC.

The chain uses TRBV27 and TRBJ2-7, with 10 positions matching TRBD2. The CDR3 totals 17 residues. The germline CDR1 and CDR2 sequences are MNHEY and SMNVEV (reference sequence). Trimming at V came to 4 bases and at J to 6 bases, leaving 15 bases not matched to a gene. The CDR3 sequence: CASSSLGLAATGSEQYF. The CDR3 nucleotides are TGTGCCAGCAGTTCCCTCGGACTAGCGGCAACCGGGTCCGAGCAGTACTTC.

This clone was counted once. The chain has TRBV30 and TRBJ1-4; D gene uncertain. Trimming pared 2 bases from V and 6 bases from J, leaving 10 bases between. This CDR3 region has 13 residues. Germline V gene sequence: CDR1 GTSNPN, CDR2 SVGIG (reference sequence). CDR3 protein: CAWSRVVDEKLFF. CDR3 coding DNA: TGTGCCTGGAGTAGGGTTGTCGATGAAAAACTGTTTTTT.

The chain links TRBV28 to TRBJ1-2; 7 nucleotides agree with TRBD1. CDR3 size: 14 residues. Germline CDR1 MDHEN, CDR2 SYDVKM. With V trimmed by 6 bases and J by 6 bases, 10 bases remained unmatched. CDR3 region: CASRPGQWGDGYTF. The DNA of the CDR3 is TGTGCCAGCAGACCGGGACAGTGGGGGGATGGCTACACCTTC.

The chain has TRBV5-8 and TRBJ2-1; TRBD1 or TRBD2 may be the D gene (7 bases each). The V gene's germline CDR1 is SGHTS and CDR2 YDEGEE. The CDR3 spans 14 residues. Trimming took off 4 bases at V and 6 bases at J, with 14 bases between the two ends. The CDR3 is CASSRQGGGNEQFF. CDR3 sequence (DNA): TGTGCCAGCAGCAGGCAGGGGGGGGGCAATGAGCAGTTCTTC. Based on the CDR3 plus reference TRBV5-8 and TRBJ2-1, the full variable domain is EAGVTQSPTHLIKTRGQQATLRCSPISGHTSVYWYQQALGLGLQFLLWYDEGEERNRGNFPPRFSGRQFPNYSSELNVNALELEDSALYLCASSRQGGGNEQFFGPGTRLTVL.

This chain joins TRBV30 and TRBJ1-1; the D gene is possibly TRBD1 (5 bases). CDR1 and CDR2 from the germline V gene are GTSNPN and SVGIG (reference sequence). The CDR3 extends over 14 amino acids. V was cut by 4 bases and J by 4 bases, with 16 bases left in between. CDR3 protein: CAWTWDPLSTEAFF. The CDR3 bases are TGTGCCTGGACTTGGGACCCCCTGAGCACTGAAGCTTTCTTT.

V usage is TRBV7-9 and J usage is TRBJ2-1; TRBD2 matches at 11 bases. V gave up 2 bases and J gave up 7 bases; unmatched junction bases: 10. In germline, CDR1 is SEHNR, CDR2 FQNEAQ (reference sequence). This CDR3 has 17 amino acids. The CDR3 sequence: CASSLSSLLAGVNEQFF. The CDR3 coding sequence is TGTGCCAGCAGCTTATCTAGTCTACTAGCGGGAGTTAATGAGCAGTTCTTC.

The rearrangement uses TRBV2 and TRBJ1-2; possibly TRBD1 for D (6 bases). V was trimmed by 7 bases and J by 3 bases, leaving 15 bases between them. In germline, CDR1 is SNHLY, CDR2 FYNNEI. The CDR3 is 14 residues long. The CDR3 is CASMSTGRDYGYTF. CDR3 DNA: TGTGCCAGCATGTCAACAGGGAGGGACTATGGCTACACCTTC.

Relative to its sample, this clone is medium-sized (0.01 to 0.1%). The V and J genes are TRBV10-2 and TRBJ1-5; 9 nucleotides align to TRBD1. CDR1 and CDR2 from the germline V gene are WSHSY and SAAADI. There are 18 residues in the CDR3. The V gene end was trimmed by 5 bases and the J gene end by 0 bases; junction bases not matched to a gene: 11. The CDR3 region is CASSSGQGIGYSNQPQHF. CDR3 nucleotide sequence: TGCGCCAGCAGTTCCGGACAGGGGATCGGGTATAGCAATCAGCCCCAGCATTTT.

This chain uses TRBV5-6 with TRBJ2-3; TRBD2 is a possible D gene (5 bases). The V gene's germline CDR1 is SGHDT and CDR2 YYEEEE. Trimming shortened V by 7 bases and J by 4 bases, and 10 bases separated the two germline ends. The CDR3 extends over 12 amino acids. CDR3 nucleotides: TGTGCCAGCCGGGTGGGAGCAGATACGCAGTATTTT. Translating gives CASRVGADTQYF.

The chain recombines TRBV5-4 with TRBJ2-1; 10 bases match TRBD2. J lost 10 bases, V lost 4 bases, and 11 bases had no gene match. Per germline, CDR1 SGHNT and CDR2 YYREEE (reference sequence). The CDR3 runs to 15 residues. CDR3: CASSRPSGRAGEQFF. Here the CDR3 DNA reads TGTGCCAGCAGCCGACCGAGCGGGAGGGCCGGCGAGCAGTTCTTC.

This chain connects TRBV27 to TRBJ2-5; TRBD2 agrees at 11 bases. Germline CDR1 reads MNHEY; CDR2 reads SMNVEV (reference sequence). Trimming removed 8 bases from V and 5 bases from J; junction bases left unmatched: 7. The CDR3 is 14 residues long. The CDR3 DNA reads TGTGCCAGCGGAGGGCTAGCGGGAGGCGAGACCCAGTACTTC. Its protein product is CASGGLAGGETQYF.

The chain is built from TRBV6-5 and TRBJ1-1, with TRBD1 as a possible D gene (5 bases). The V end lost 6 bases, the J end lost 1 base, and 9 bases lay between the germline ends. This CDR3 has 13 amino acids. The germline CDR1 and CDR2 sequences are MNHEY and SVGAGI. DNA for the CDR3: TGTGCCAGCAGCCTTAGGGGGAACACTGAAGCTTTCTTT. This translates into CASSLRGNTEAFF.

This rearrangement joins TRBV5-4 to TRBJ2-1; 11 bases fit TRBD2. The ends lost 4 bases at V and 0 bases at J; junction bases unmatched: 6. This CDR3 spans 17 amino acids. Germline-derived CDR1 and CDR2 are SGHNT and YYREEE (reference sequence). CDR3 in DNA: TGTGCCAGCAGCATGACTAGCGGGATAAGCTCCTACAATGAGCAGTTCTTC. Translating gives CASSMTSGISSYNEQFF.

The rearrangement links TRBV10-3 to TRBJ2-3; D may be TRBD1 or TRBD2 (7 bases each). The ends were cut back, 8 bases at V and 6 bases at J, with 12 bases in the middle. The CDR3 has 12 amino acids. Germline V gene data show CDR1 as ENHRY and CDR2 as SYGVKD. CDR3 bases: TGTGCCATCGCGCAGGGGGGGGATACGCAGTATTTT. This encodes CAIAQGGDTQYF.

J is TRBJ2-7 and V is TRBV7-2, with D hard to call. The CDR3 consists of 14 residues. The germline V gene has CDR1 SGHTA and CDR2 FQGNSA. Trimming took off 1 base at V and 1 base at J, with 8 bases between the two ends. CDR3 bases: TGTGCCAGCAGCTTAGGCCCCTTTTCCTACGAGCAGTACTTC. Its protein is CASSLGPFSYEQYF.

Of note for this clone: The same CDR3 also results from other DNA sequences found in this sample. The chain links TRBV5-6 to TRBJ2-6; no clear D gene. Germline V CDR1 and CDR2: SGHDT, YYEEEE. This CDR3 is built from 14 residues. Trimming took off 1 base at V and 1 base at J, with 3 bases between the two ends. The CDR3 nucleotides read TGTGCCAGCAGCTTGATTTCTGGGGCCAACGTCCTGACTTTC. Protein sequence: CASSLISGANVLTF.

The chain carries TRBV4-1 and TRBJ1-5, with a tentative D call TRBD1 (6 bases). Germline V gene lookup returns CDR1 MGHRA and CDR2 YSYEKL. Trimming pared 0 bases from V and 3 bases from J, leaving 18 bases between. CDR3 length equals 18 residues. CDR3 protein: CASSQEEGGQGNNQPQHF. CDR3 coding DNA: TGCGCCAGCAGCCAAGAAGAGGGGGGGCAGGGGAACAATCAGCCCCAGCATTTT.

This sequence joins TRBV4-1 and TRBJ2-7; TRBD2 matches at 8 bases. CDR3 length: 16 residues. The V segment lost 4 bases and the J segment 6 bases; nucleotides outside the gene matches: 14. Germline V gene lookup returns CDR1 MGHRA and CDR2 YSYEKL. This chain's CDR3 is CASSPGLGAGGSEQYF. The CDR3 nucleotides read TGCGCCAGCAGCCCAGGACTCGGTGCGGGAGGCTCCGAGCAGTACTTC.